The entry below describes one T cell receptor beta chain. This sample stems from a study of Ad26.COV2.S vaccination and SARS-CoV-2 variants. Across the whole study: Vaccine-arm donor from the placebo-controlled COV1001 Ad26.COV2.S trial.

The V gene's germline CDR1 is MNHEY and CDR2 SVGAGI. Deletions cut 7 bases from V and 5 bases from J, with 14 bases between. The CDR3 contains 13 residues. The treatment denotes: around 19 received Ad26.COV2.S at low or high dose, single or two shots; a few received placebo; per-sample allocation not given. Sample collection was performed on day 63 after the first vaccine or placebo injection. Assay used: immunoSEQ multiplex PCR; TCRdb lists only in-frame clones, some missing. The table lists 300,000 to 400,000 clones, around 89% of them singletons. The chain has TRBV6-5 and TRBJ2-5; TRBD2 might be the D (6 bases). This specimen was peripheral blood, taken in a trial of Ad26.COV2.S vaccine versus placebo. The sequence derives from a person aged 18 to 59 who received the Ad26.COV2.S COVID-19 vaccine or a placebo. Here the CDR3 reads CASNGGNGETQYF. DNA of the CDR3: TGTGCCAGCAATGGGGGGAACGGGGAGACCCAGTACTTC.